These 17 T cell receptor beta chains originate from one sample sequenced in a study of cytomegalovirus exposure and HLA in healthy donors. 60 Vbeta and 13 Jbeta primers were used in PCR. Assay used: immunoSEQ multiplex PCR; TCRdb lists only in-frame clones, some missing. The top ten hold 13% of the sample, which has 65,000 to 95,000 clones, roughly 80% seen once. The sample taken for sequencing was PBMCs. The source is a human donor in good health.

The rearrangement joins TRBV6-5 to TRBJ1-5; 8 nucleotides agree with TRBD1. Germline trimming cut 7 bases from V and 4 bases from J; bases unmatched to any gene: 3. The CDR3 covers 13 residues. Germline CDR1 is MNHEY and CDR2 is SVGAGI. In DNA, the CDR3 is TGTGCCAGCACGGACAGGGCGAATCAGCCCCAGCATTTT. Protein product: CASTDRANQPQHF.

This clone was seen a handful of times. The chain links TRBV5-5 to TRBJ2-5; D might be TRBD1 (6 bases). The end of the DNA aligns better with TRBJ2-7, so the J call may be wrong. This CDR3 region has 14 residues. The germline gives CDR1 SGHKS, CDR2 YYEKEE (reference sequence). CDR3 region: CASSAGQGGYEQYF. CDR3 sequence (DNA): TGTGCCAGCAGCGCAGGCCAAGGGGGCTACGAGCAGTACTTC.

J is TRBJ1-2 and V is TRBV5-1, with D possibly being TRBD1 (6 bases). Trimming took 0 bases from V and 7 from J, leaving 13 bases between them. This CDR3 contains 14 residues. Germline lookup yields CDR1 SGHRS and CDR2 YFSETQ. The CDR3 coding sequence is TGCGCCAGCAGCTTGGTGCCAGGGGATGGTGGCTACACCTTC. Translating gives CASSLVPGDGGYTF.

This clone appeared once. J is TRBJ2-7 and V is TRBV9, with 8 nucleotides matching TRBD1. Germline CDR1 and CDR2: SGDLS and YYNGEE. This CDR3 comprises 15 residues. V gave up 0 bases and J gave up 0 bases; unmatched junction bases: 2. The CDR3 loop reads CASSVDRGVSYEQYF. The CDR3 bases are TGTGCCAGCAGCGTAGACAGGGGGGTCTCCTACGAGCAGTACTTC.

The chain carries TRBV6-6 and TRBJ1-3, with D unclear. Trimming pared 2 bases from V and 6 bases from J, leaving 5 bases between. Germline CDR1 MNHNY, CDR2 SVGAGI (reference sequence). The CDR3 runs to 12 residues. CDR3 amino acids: CASSYVLNTIYF. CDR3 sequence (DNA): TGTGCCAGCAGTTACGTCTTAAACACCATATATTTT.

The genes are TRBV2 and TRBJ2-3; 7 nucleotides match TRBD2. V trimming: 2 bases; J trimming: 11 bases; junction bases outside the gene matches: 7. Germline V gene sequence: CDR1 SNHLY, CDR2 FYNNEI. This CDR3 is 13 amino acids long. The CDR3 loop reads CASSEYTGGGQYF. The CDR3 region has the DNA TGTGCCAGCAGTGAATACACGGGGGGTGGGCAGTATTTT.

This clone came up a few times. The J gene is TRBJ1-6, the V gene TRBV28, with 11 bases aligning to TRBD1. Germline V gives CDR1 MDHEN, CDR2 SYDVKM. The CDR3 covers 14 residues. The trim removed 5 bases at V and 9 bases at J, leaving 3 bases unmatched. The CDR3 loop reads CASSPGQGGSPLHF. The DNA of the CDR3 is TGTGCCAGCAGTCCGGGACAGGGGGGTTCACCCCTCCACTTT.

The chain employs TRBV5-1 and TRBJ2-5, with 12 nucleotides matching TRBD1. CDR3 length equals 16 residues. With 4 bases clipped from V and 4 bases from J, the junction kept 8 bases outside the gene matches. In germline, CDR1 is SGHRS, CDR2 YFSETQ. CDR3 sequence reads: CASSPGQGATGETQYF. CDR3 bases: TGCGCCAGCAGCCCGGGACAGGGGGCAACGGGAGAGACCCAGTACTTC. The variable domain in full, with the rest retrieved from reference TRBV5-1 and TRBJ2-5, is KAGVTQTPRYLIKTRGQQVTLSCSPISGHRSVSWYQQTPGQGLQFLFEYFSETQRNKGNFPGRFSGRQFSNSRSEMNVSTLELGDSALYLCASSPGQGATGETQYFGPGTRLLVL.

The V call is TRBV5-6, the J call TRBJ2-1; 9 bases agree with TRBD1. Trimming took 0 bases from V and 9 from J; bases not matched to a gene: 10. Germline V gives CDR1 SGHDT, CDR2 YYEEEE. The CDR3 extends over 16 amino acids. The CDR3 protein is CASSLAPGQGRFEQFF. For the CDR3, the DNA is TGTGCCAGCAGCTTGGCCCCGGGACAGGGTAGGTTTGAGCAGTTCTTC.

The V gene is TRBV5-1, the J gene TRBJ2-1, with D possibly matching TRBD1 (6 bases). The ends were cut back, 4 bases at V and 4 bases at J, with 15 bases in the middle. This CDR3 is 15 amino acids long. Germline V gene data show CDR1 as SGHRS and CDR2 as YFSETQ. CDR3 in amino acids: CASSHNRDTYNEQFF. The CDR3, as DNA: TGCGCCAGCAGCCACAATCGGGACACTTACAATGAGCAGTTCTTC.

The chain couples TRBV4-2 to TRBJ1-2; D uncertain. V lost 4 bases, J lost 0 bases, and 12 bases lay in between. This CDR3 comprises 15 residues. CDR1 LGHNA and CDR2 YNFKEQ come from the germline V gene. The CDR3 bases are TGTGCCAGCAGCCTAGGCAACGGAGCTAACTATGGCTACACCTTC. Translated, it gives CASSLGNGANYGYTF.

This chain's CDR3 is CASRRTASRETQYF. The CDR3 DNA reads TGCGCCAGCAGGCGGACAGCGTCACGGGAGACCCAGTACTTC. V is TRBV5-1 and J is TRBJ2-5; D possibly corresponds to TRBD1 (6 bases). V shed 5 bases and J shed 5 bases, with 16 bases lying between them. CDR1 is SGHRS and CDR2 is YFSETQ in the germline V gene. The CDR3 is 14 amino acids.

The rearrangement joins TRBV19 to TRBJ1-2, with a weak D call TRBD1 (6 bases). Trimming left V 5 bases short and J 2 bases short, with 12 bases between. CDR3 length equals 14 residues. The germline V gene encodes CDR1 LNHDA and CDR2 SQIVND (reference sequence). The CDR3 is CASSAAGTNYGYTF. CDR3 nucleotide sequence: TGTGCCAGTAGTGCGGCAGGGACAAACTATGGCTACACCTTC. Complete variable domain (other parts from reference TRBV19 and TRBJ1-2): DGGITQSPKYLFRKEGQNVTLSCEQNLNHDAMYWYRQDPGQGLRLIYYSQIVNDFQKGDIAEGYSVSREKKESFPLTVTSAQKNPTAFYLCASSAAGTNYGYTFGSGTRLTVV.

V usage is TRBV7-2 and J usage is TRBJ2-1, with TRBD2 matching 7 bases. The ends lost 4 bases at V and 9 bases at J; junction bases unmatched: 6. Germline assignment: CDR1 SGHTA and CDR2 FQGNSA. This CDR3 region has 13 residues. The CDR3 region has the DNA TGTGCCAGCAGCTCAACTAGCGCCGGTGAGCAGTTCTTC. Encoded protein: CASSSTSAGEQFF.

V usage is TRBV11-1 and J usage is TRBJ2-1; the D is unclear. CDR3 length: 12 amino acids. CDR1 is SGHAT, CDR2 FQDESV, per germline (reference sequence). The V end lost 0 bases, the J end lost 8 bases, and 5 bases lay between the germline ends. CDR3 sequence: CASSLADYEQFF. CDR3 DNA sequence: TGTGCCAGCAGCTTAGCAGACTATGAGCAGTTCTTC.

The CDR3 loop reads CASSQGMGASILYNEQFF. CDR3 in DNA: TGTGCCAGCAGCCAAGGGATGGGGGCTTCCATTCTATACAATGAGCAGTTCTTC. V gene TRBV14 combines with J gene TRBJ2-1; a weak D match, TRBD1 (6 bases). Trimming took 1 base from V and 4 from J, leaving 20 bases between them. The CDR3 has 18 amino acids. Germline CDR1 and CDR2: SGHDN and FVKESK. Full variable domain (rest looked up from reference TRBV14 and TRBJ2-1): EAGVTQFPSHSVIEKGQTVTLRCDPISGHDNLYWYRRVMGKEIKFLLHFVKESKQDESGMPNNRFLAERTGGTYSTLKVQPAELEDSGVYFCASSQGMGASILYNEQFFGPGTRLTVL.

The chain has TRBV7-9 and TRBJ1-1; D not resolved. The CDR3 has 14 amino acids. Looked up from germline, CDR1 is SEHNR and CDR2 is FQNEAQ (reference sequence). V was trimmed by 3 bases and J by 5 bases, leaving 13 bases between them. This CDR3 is CASSFSEGRTEAFF. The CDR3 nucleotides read TGTGCCAGCAGCTTCTCCGAGGGTCGTACTGAAGCTTTCTTT.